Listed below are T cell receptor beta chains from one sample, sequenced in a study of blood T cell repertoires in COVID-19. Sequenced by immunoSEQ multiplex PCR; TCRdb stores in-frame clones only, minus some. The sample consists of more than 60,000 clones, roughly 90% of them appearing once. Specimen: peripheral blood. The receptors stem from a woman aged 80 or over with active or convalescent COVID-19. The CDR3 runs from the conserved cysteine through the conserved F or W. Fields, in order: J gene, clone size, D gene, V gene, CDR3 protein, CDR3 DNA. The D gene is left open where the match is weak. A row's size may be missing; if present it is once, few, many or a size class.

>TRBJ1-2|once|NA|TRBV3-1/TRBV3-2
CASSQVGSGYTF
TGTGCCAGCAGCCAGGTAGGGAGTGGCTACACCTTC
>TRBJ2-5|NA|NA|TRBV12-2
CASRLAARGRETQYF
TGTGCAAGTCGCTTAGCGGCGAGGGGGCGGGAGACCCAGTACTTC
>TRBJ1-5|NA|NA|TRBV6-5
CASSYSGRNQPQHF
TGTGCCAGCAGTTACTCTGGGAGGAATCAGCCCCAGCATTTT
>TRBJ1-1|NA|NA|TRBV27
CASSLAGGIDTEAFF
TGTGCCAGCAGTTTAGCGGGCGGGATCGACACTGAAGCTTTCTTT
>TRBJ2-4|NA|TRBD2|TRBV4-2
CASSQILRGGAKNIQYF
TGTGCCAGCAGCCAGATACTCCGGGGGGGAGCCAAAAACATTCAGTACTTC
>TRBJ1-3|NA|TRBD1|TRBV29-1
CSVTGGPGNTIYF
TGCAGCGTCACAGGGGGGCCTGGAAACACCATATATTTT
>TRBJ1-5|NA|NA|TRBV19
CASSREGQPQHF
TGTGCCAGTAGTAGGGAGGGACAGCCCCAGCATTTT
>TRBJ1-5|NA|TRBD1|TRBV10-3
CAISDSGTALNQPQHF
TGTGCCATCAGTGATTCCGGGACAGCGTTAAATCAGCCCCAGCATTTT
>TRBJ2-3|few|TRBD2|TRBV28
CASSLSSGGAAQYF
TGTGCCAGCAGTTTGTCTAGCGGGGGGGCCGCGCAGTATTTT
>TRBJ1-2|once|TRBD1|TRBV27
CASSPRTGFVYGYTF
TGTGCCAGCAGCCCTCGGACAGGGTTCGTCTATGGCTACACCTTC
>TRBJ2-7|NA|NA|TRBV7-2
CASSSRTGIHEQYF
TGTGCCAGCAGCTCAAGAACAGGGATCCACGAGCAGTACTTC
>TRBJ2-7|NA|TRBD1|TRBV27
CASSPLDRLTYEQYF
TGTGCCAGCAGTCCCCTGGACAGGTTAACCTACGAGCAGTACTTC
>TRBJ1-2|NA|NA|TRBV7-8
CASSLARFIGQKYGYTF
TGTGCCAGCAGCTTAGCGCGCTTTATCGGACAGAAATATGGCTACACCTTC
>TRBJ1-6|NA|NA|TRBV19
CASSPNGGPGALHF
TGTGCCAGTAGTCCGAACGGAGGGCCTGGGGCCCTCCACTTT
>TRBJ2-7|NA|TRBD1|TRBV28
CASSIQGYEQYF
TGTGCCAGCAGTATACAGGGGTACGAGCAGTACTTC
>TRBJ1-2|NA|TRBD1|TRBV28
CASSTGQGSLYGYTF
TGTGCCAGCAGCACGGGACAGGGGTCACTGTATGGCTACACCTTC